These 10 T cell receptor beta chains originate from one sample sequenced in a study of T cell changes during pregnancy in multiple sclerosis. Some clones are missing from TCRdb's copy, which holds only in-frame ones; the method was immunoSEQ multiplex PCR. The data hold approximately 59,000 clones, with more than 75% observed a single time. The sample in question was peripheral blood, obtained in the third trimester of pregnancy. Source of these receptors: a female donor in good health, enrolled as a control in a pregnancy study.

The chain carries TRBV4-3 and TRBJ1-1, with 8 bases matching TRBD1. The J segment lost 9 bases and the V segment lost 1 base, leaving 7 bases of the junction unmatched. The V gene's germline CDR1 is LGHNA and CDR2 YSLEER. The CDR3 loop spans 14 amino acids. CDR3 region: CASSQGPAGGQAFF. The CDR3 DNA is TGCGCCAGCAGCCAAGGCCCTGCAGGGGGCCAAGCTTTCTTT.

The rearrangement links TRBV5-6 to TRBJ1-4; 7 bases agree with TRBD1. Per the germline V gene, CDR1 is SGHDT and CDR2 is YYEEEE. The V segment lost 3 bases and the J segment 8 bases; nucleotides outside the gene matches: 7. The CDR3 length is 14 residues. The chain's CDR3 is CASSYRDSREKLFF. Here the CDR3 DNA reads TGTGCCAGCAGCTACCGGGACAGTCGGGAAAAACTGTTTTTT.

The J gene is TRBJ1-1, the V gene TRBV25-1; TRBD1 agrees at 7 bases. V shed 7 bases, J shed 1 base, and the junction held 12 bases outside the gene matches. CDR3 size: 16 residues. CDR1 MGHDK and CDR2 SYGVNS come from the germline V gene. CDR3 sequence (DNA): TGTGCCAGCACCAAACTCAGGGGGGCCGGGAACACTGAAGCTTTCTTT. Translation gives CASTKLRGAGNTEAFF.

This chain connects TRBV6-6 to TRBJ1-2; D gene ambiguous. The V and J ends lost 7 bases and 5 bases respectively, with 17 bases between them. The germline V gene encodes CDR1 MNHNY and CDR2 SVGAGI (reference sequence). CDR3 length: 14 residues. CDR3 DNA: TGTGCCAGCAAGACGTCGTTAGCCCTGTATGGCTACACCTTC. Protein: CASKTSLALYGYTF.

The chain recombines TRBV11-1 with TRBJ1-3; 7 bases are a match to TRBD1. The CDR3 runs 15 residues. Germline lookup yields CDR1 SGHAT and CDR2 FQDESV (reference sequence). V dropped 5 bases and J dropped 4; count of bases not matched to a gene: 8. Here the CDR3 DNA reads TGTGCCAGCAGCCTAATACAGGGGACCGGAAACACCATATATTTT. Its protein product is CASSLIQGTGNTIYF.

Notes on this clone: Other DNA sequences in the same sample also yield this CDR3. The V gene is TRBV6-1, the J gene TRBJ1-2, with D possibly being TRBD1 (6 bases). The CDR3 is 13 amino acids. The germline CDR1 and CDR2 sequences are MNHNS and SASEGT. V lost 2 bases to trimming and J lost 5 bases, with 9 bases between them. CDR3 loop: CASSERQGYGYTF. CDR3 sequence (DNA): TGTGCCAGCAGTGAAAGGCAGGGGTATGGCTACACCTTC.

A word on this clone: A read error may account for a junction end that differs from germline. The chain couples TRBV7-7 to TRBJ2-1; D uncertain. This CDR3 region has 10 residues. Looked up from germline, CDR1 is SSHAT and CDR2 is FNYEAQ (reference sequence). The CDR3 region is CASSPGLQFF. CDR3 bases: TGTGCTAGCAGCCCAGGCCTGCAGTTCTTC.

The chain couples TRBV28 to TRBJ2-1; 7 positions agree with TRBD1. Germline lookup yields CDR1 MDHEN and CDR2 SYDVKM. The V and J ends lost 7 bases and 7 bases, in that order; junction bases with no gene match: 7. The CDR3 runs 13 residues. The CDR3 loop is CASTEGARNEQFF. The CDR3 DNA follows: TGTGCCAGCACTGAGGGGGCTAGGAATGAGCAGTTCTTC.

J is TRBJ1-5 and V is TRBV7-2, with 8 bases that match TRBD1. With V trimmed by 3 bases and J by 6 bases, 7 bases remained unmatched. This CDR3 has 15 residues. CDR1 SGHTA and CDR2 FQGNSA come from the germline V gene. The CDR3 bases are TGTGCCAGCAGCTTGGACAGGGCGGTTTTTCAGCCCCAGCATTTT. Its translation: CASSLDRAVFQPQHF.

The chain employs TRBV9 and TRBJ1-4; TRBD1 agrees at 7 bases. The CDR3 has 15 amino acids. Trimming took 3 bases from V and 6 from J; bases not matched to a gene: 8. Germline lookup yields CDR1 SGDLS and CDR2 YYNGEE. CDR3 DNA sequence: TGTGCCAGCAGCGCAACAGGGGCTATACATGAAAAACTGTTTTTT. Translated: CASSATGAIHEKLFF.